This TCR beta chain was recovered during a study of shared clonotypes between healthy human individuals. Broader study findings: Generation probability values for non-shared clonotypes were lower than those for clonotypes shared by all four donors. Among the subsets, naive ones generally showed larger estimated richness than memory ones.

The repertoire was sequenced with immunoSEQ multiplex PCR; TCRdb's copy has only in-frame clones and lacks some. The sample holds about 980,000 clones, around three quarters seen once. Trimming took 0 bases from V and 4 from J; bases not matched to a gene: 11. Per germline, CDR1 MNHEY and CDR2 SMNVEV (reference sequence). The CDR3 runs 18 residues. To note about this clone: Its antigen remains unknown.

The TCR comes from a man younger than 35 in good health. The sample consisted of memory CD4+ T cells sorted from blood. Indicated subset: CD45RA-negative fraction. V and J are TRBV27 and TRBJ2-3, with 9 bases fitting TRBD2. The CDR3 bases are TGTGCCAGCAGTTTATCTAGCGGGGGCCCATTAACTGCAGATACGCAGTATTTT. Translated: CASSLSSGGPLTADTQYF.